This entry is about one T cell receptor beta chain. These data originate in a study of glioma-infiltrating T cells. The wider study: Glioma patients had dexamethasone for six or fewer days before surgery.

Trimming removed 5 bases from V and 6 bases from J; junction bases left unmatched: 5. The CDR3 loop spans 14 amino acids. CDR1 is DFQATT, CDR2 SNEGSKA, per germline (reference sequence). Amplification of TCR alpha and beta CDR3 regions from RNA used iRepertoire nested multiplex PCR. MiXCR was run by TCRdb on the multiplex PCR reads, yielding one entry per CDR3 protein. The repertoire holds 300,000 to 400,000 distinct CDR3 sequences, with roughly two fifths as singletons. Sample: glioma tissue, nonneoplastic brain tissue, or PBMCs (not recorded which). The clonotype originates from a human donor with low-grade glioma or glioblastoma, undergoing nonglioma brain surgery, or in good health (not recorded which). V usage is TRBV20-1 and J usage is TRBJ2-1, with 12 bases matching TRBD2. CDR3: CSARLAGGLNEQFF. CDR3 nucleotide sequence: TGCAGTGCTCGGCTAGCGGGAGGGCTCAATGAGCAGTTCTTC.